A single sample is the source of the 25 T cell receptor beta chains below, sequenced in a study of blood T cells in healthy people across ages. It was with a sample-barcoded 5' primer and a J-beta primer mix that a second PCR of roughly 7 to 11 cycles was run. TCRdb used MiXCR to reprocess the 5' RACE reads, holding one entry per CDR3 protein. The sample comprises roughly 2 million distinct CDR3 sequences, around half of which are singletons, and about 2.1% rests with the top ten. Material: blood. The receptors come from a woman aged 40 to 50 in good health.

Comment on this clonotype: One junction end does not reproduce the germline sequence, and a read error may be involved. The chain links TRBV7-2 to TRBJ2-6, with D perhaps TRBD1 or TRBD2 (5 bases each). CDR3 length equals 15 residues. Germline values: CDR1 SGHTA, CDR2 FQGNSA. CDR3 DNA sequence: TGTGCCAGCAGCCCGGACCGATCCGGGGCCAACGTCCTGAATTTC. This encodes CASSPDRSGANVLNF.

CDR3 sequence reads: CASSSYMNTEAFF. For the CDR3, the DNA is TGTGCCAGCAGTTCCTATATGAACACTGAAGCTTTCTTT. V gene TRBV27 combines with J gene TRBJ1-1; D uncertain. CDR1 is MNHEY, CDR2 SMNVEV, per germline (reference sequence). This CDR3 is 13 amino acids long. V was pared by 4 bases and J by 0 bases, with 6 bases between.

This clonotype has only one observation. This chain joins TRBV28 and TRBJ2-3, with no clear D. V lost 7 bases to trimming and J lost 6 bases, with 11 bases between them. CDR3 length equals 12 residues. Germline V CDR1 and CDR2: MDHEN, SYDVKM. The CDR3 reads CASTSMGDTQYF. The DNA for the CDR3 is TGTGCCAGCACCTCTATGGGCGATACGCAGTATTTT. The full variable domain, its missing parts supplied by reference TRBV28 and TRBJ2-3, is DVKVTQSSRYLVKRTGEKVFLECVQDMDHENMFWYRQDPGLGLRLIYFSYDVKMKEKGDIPEGYSVSREKKERFSLILESASTNQTSMYLCASTSMGDTQYFGPGTRLTVL.

The CDR3 is CASSSQVGPSYNEQFF. For the CDR3, the DNA is TGTGCCAGCAGCTCTCAAGTCGGACCCAGTTACAATGAGCAGTTCTTC. V usage is TRBV5-4 and J usage is TRBJ2-1; D is uncertain. This CDR3 comprises 16 residues. Germline V gene lookup returns CDR1 SGHNT and CDR2 YYREEE (reference sequence). V lost 3 bases to trimming and J lost 4 bases, with 17 bases between them.

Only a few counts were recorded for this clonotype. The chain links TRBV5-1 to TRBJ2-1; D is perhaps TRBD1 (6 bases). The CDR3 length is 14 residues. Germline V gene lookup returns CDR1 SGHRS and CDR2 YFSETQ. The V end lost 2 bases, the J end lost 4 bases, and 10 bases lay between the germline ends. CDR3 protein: CASSLQGRYNEQFF. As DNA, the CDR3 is TGCGCCAGCAGCTTACAGGGAAGATACAATGAGCAGTTCTTC.

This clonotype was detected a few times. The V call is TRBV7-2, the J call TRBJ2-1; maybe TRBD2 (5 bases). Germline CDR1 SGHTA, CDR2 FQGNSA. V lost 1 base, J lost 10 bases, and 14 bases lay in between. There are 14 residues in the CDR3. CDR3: CASSLGRSGLEQFF. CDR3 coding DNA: TGTGCCAGCAGCTTAGGGCGGTCGGGGTTGGAGCAGTTCTTC.

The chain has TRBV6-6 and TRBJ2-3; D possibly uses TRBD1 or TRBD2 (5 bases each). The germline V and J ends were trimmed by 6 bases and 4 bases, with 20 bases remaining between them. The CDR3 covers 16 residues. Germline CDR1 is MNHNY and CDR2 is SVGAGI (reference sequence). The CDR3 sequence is CASRRIGGYSADTQYF. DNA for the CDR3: TGTGCCAGCAGAAGAATTGGGGGATATAGTGCAGATACGCAGTATTTT.

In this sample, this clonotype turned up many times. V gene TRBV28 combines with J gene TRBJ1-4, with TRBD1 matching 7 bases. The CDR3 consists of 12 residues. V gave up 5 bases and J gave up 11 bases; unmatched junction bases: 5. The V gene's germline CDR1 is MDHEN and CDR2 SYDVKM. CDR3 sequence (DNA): TGTGCCAGCAGTGCACCCAGGGGGAAACTGTTTTTT. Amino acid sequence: CASSAPRGKLFF.

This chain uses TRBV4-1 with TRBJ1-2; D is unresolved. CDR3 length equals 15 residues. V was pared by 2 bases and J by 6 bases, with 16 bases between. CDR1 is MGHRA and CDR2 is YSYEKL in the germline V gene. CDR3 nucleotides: TGCGCCAGCAGCCAAACAGCGGCCGGCATGAATGGCTACACCTTC. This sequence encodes CASSQTAAGMNGYTF.

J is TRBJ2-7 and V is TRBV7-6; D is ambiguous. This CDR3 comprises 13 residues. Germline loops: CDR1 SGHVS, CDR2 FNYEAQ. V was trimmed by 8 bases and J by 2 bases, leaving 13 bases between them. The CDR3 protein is CASARGRTYEQYF. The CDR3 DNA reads TGTGCCAGCGCCAGAGGACGGACCTACGAGCAGTACTTC.

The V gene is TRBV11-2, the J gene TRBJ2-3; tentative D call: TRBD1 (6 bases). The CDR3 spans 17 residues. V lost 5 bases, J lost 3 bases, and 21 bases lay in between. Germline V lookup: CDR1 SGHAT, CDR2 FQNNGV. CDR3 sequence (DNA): TGTGCCAGCAGCCAGATACCGGGACATTCGGCAACAGATACGCAGTATTTT. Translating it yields CASSQIPGHSATDTQYF. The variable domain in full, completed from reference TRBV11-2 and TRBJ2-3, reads EAGVAQSPRYKIIEKRQSVAFWCNPISGHATLYWYQQILGQGPKLLIQFQNNGVVDDSQLPKDRFSAERLKGVDSTLKIQPAKLEDSAVYLCASSQIPGHSATDTQYFGPGTRLTVL.

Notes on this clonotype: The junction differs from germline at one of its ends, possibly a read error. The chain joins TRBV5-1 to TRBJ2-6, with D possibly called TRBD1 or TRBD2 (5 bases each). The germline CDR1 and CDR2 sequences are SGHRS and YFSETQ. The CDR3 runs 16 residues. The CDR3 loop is CASSLVGGSGTNVLTF. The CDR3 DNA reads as TGCGCCAGCAGCTTGGTTGGGGGTTCTGGGACCAACGTCCTGACTTTC.

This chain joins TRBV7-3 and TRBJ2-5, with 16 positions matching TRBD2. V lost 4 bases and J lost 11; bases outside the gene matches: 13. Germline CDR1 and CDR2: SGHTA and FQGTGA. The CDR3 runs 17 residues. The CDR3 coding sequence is TGTGCCAGCAGCTGGGGACTAGCGGGGGGGAGATATAGTGAGCAGTACTTC. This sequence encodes CASSWGLAGGRYSEQYF.

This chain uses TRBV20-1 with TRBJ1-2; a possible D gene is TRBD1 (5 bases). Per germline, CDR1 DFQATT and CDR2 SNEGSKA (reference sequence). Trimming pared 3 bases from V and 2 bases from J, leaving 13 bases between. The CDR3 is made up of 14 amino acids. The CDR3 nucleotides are TGCAGTGCTAGCCGTGACAGCCCGAACTATGGCTACACCTTC. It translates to CSASRDSPNYGYTF.

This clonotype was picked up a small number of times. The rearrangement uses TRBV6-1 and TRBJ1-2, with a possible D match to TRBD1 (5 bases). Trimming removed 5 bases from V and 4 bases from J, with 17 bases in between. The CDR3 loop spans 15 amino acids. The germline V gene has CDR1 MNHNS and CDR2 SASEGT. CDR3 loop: CASSKGRLDLYGYTF. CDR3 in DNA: TGTGCCAGCAGTAAGGGACGGTTAGACCTCTATGGCTACACCTTC.

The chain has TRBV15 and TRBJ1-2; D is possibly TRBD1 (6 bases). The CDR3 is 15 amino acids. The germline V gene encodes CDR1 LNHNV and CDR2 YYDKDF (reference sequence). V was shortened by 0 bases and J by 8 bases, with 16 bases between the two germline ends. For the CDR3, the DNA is TGTGCCACCAGCAGAGATGTCGGACAGCCGAAGGGCTACACCTTC. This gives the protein CATSRDVGQPKGYTF.

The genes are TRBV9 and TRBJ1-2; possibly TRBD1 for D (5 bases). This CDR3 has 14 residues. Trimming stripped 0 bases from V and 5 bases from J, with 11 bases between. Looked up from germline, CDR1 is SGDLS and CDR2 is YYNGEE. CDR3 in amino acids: CASSVVDSGYGYTF. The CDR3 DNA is TGTGCCAGCAGCGTAGTTGACAGCGGTTATGGCTACACCTTC. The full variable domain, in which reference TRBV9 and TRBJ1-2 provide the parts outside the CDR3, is DSGVTQTPKHLITATGQRVTLRCSPRSGDLSVYWYQQSLDQGLQFLIQYYNGEERAKGNILERFSAQQFPDLHSELNLSSLELGDSALYFCASSVVDSGYGYTFGSGTRLTVV.

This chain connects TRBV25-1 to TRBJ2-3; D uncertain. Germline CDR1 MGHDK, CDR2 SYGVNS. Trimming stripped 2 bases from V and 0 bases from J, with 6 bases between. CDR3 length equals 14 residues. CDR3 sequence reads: CASSEPFSTDTQYF. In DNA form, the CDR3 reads TGTGCCAGCAGTGAACCCTTTAGCACAGATACGCAGTATTTT.

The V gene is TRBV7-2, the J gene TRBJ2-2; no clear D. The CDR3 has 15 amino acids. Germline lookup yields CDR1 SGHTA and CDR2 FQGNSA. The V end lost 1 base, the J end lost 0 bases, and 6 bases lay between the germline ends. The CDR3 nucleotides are TGTGCCAGCAGCTTAGAACCTACGAACACCGGGGAGCTGTTTTTT. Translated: CASSLEPTNTGELFF.

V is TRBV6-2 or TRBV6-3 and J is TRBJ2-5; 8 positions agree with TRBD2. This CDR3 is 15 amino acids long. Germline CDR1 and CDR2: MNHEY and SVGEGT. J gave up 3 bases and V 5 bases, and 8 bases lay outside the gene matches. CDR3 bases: TGTGCCAGCAGTCCGCTTTCGGGGGGGAAAGAGACCCAGTACTTC. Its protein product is CASSPLSGGKETQYF.

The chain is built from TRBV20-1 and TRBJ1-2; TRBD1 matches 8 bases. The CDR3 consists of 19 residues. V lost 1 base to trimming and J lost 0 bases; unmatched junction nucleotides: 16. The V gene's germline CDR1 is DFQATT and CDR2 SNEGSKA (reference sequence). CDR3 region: CSARGPQGASSGTNYGYTF. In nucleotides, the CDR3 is TGCAGTGCTAGAGGCCCCCAGGGGGCGAGTTCGGGGACTAACTATGGCTACACCTTC.

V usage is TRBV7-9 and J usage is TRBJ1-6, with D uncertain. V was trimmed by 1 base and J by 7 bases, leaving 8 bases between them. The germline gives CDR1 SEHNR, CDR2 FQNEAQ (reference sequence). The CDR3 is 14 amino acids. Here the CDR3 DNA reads TGTGCCAGCAGCTTAGACGGCCAGAATTCACCCCTCCACTTT. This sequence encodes CASSLDGQNSPLHF.

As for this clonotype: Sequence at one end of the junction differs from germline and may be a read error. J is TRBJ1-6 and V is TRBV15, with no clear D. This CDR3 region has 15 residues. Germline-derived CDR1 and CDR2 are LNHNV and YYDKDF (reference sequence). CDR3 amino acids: CATSLEGGPNSPLHF. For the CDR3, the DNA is TGCGCCACCAGTCTGGAGGGAGGGCCTAATTCACCCCTCCACTTT. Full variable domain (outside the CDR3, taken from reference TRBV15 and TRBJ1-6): DAMVIQNPRYQVTQFGKPVTLSCSQTLNHNVMYWYQQKSSQAPKLLFHYYDKDFNNEADTPDNFQSRRPNTSFCFLDIRSPGLGDTAMYLCATSLEGGPNSPLHFGNGTRLTVT.

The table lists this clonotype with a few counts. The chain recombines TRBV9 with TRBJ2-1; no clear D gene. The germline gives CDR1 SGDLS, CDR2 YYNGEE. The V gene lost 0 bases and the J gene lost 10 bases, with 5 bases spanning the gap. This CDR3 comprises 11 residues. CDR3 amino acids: CASSVAQEQFF. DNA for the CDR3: TGTGCCAGCAGCGTAGCCCAAGAGCAGTTCTTC.

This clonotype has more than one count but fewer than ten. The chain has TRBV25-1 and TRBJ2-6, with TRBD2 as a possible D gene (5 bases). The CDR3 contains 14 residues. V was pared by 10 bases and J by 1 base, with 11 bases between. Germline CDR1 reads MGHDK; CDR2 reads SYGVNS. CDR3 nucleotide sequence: TGTGCCATAGGGAGCGGTTCTGGGGCCAACGTCCTGACTTTC. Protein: CAIGSGSGANVLTF.